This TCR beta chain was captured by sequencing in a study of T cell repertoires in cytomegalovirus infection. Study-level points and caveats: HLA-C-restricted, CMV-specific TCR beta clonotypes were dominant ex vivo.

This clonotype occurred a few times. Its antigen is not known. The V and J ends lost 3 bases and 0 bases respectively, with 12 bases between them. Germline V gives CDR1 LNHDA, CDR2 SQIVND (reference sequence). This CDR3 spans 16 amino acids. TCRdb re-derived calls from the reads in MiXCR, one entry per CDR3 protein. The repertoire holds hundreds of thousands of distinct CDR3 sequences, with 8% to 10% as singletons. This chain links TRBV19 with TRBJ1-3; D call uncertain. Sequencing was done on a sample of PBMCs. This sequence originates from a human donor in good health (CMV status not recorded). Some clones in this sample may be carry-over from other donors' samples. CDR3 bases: TGTGCCAGTAGTATTGACTGGAGAGTCTCTGGAAACACCATATATTTT. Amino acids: CASSIDWRVSGNTIYF.